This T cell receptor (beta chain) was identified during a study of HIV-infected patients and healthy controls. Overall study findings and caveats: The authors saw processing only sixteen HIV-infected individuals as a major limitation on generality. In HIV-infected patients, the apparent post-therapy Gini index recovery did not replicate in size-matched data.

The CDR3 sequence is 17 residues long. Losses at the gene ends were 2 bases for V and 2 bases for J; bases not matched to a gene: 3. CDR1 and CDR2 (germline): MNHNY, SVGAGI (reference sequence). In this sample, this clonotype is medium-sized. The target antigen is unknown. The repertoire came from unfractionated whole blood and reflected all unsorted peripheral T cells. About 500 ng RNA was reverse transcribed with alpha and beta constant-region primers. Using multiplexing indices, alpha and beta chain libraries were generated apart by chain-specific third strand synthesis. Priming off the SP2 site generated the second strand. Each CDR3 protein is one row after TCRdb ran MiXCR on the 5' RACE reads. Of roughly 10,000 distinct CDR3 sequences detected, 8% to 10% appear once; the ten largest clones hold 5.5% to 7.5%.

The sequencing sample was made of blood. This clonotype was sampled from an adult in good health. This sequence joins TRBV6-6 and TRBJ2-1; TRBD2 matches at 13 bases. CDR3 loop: CASSYSGLAGAYNEQFF. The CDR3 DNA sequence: TGTGCCAGCAGTTACAGTGGACTAGCGGGAGCCTACAATGAGCAGTTCTTC.